Below are 30 T cell receptor beta chains sequenced from a single sample in a study of blood T cell repertoires in COVID-19. Repertoires were generated with immunoSEQ multiplex PCR, while TCRdb's copy carries only in-frame clones and drops some. The sample includes tens of thousands of clones, about 90% of them seen just once. Sequencing was carried out using peripheral blood. The receptors shown here come from a man in his sixties with acute or convalescent COVID-19.

The V call is TRBV2, the J call TRBJ1-2; D perhaps matches TRBD1 (5 bases). Trimming cost V 9 bases and J 3 bases, with 14 bases left between them. Germline CDR1 and CDR2: SNHLY and FYNNEI. This CDR3 is 13 amino acids long. CDR3 nucleotide sequence: TGTGCCAGTCACTTGGTCAGGGACTATGGCTACACCTTC. Protein product: CASHLVRDYGYTF.

This rearrangement joins TRBV10-3 to TRBJ1-1; 9 bases agree with TRBD1. Trimming removed 6 bases from V and 1 base from J; junction bases left unmatched: 9. The CDR3 loop spans 16 amino acids. Germline V CDR1 and CDR2: ENHRY, SYGVKD. CDR3 sequence: CAISRQGGDSNTEAFF. CDR3 coding DNA: TGTGCCATCAGCCGACAGGGGGGGGATTCGAACACTGAAGCTTTCTTT.

The chain employs TRBV5-1 and TRBJ2-2, with unresolved D. V lost 9 bases and J 5 bases, leaving 14 bases between the germline ends. The germline V gene encodes CDR1 SGHRS and CDR2 YFSETQ. The CDR3 contains 13 residues. This CDR3 reads CATREVETGELFF. CDR3 in DNA: TGCGCCACCAGAGAGGTCGAAACCGGGGAGCTGTTTTTT.

This clone was counted a few times. This chain connects TRBV4-3 to TRBJ2-7, with a possible D match to TRBD2 (5 bases). Germline V gene sequence: CDR1 LGHNA, CDR2 YSLEER. This CDR3 comprises 14 residues. V lost 0 bases and J 3 bases, leaving 9 bases between the germline ends. The CDR3 coding sequence is TGCGCCAGCAGCCAAGAAGAGGGTTACTACGAGCAGTACTTC. As protein: CASSQEEGYYEQYF.

This chain connects TRBV15 to TRBJ2-5, with 7 bases fitting TRBD2. Losses at the gene ends were 3 bases for V and 5 bases for J; bases not matched to a gene: 9. This CDR3 spans 15 amino acids. Germline V gene sequence: CDR1 LNHNV, CDR2 YYDKDF (reference sequence). Written as DNA, the CDR3 is TGTGCCACCAGCAGTGTCTCCCGGGGGGACGAGACCCAGTACTTC. Its protein product is CATSSVSRGDETQYF.

This clone was observed once. This rearrangement joins TRBV5-1 to TRBJ1-1; 9 bases are shared with TRBD1. The germline V gene has CDR1 SGHRS and CDR2 YFSETQ. Trimming at V came to 3 bases and at J to 8 bases, leaving 5 bases not matched to a gene. The CDR3 contains 13 residues. For the CDR3, the DNA is TGCGCCAGCAGCTGGGGGACAGGGCTAGAAGCTTTCTTT. It specifies CASSWGTGLEAFF.

The gene calls are TRBV6-2 or TRBV6-3 and TRBJ1-3; D gene ambiguous. Germline V CDR1 and CDR2: MNHEY, SVGEGT. CDR3 size: 14 residues. Trimming shortened V by 6 bases and J by 2 bases, and 11 bases separated the two germline ends. CDR3 in amino acids: CASSPATPGNTIYF. The DNA of the CDR3 is TGTGCCAGCAGCCCAGCGACGCCTGGAAACACCATATATTTT.

This chain joins TRBV28 and TRBJ1-4, with D hard to call. Germline V gene lookup returns CDR1 MDHEN and CDR2 SYDVKM. V shed 6 bases and J shed 5 bases, with 16 bases lying between them. CDR3 length equals 15 residues. CDR3 in amino acids: CASRNTADPNEKLFF. CDR3 sequence (DNA): TGTGCCAGCAGAAATACAGCTGACCCGAATGAAAAACTGTTTTTT.

This sequence joins TRBV30 and TRBJ1-3; D call uncertain. Germline CDR1 reads GTSNPN; CDR2 reads SVGIG (reference sequence). This CDR3 spans 12 amino acids. Trimming removed 5 bases from V and 4 bases from J, with 9 bases in between. The CDR3 DNA is TGTGCCTGGGCCCTATTCGGAAACACCATATATTTT. This gives the protein CAWALFGNTIYF.

The rearrangement joins TRBV12-3 or TRBV12-4 to TRBJ1-2; 7 bases are a match to TRBD1. CDR3 length: 13 residues. Unmatched junction bases numbered 1, after V lost 1 base and J lost 5 bases. For the CDR3, the DNA is TGTGCCAGCAGTTTAGGACAGGGTTATGGCTACACCTTC. Translated, it gives CASSLGQGYGYTF.

V usage is TRBV30 and J usage is TRBJ2-5; a weak D match, TRBD2 (6 bases). The CDR3 is 15 residues long. Germline values: CDR1 GTSNPN, CDR2 SVGIG (reference sequence). The germline V and J ends were trimmed by 0 bases and 0 bases, with 11 bases remaining between them. For the CDR3, the DNA is TGTGCCTGGAGTGTAAACCGGGGGAACCAAGAGACCCAGTACTTC. It specifies CAWSVNRGNQETQYF.

The chain joins TRBV6-2 or TRBV6-3 to TRBJ2-3, with 8 bases aligning to TRBD1. V dropped 2 bases and J dropped 0; count of bases not matched to a gene: 1. Per germline, CDR1 MNHEY and CDR2 SVGEGT. CDR3 length equals 15 residues. CDR3 residues: CASSYRDRSTDTQYF. CDR3 DNA sequence: TGTGCCAGCAGTTACCGGGACAGGAGCACAGATACGCAGTATTTT.

This clone occurred a few times. The chain carries TRBV5-1 and TRBJ2-7; TRBD1 aligns across 7 bases. Trimming cost V 4 bases and J 0 bases; bases outside gene matches: 4. The germline V gene encodes CDR1 SGHRS and CDR2 YFSETQ. The CDR3 is made up of 14 amino acids. CDR3 DNA sequence: TGCGCCAGCAGCCGTCCAGGGGGCTCCTACGAGCAGTACTTC. Translated: CASSRPGGSYEQYF. The full variable domain, its missing parts supplied by reference TRBV5-1 and TRBJ2-7, is KAGVTQTPRYLIKTRGQQVTLSCSPISGHRSVSWYQQTPGQGLQFLFEYFSETQRNKGNFPGRFSGRQFSNSRSEMNVSTLELGDSALYLCASSRPGGSYEQYFGPGTRLTVT.

This chain uses TRBV3-1 (or the pseudogene TRBV3-2) with TRBJ2-3, with 7 bases fitting TRBD2. This CDR3 comprises 15 residues. The V segment lost 3 bases and the J segment 0 bases; nucleotides outside the gene matches: 3. Germline CDR1 LGHDT, CDR2 YNNKEL (reference sequence). CDR3 loop: CASSQASGSTDTQYF. The CDR3 DNA is TGTGCCAGCAGCCAGGCTAGCGGTAGCACAGATACGCAGTATTTT.

This clone has a single count. The chain couples TRBV11-3 to TRBJ2-2, with 8 positions matching TRBD2. Losses at the gene ends were 3 bases for V and 0 bases for J; bases not matched to a gene: 3. This CDR3 comprises 16 residues. Germline CDR1 and CDR2: SGHNT and YENEEA. CDR3 residues: CASSFQTSANTGELFF. CDR3 sequence (DNA): TGTGCCAGCAGCTTTCAGACTAGCGCGAACACCGGGGAGCTGTTTTTT.

The J gene is TRBJ2-7, the V gene TRBV6-6; TRBD1 agrees at 8 bases. Germline V CDR1 and CDR2: MNHNY, SVGAGI (reference sequence). Losses at the gene ends were 2 bases for V and 1 base for J; bases not matched to a gene: 4. CDR3 length: 15 amino acids. The CDR3 sequence: CASSYPGQGSYEQYF. Written as DNA, the CDR3 is TGTGCCAGCAGTTACCCCGGACAGGGATCCTACGAGCAGTACTTC.

The rearrangement joins TRBV3-1 (or the pseudogene TRBV3-2) to TRBJ1-1; D gene unclear. The V end lost 7 bases, the J end lost 1 base, and 13 bases lay between the germline ends. The CDR3 spans 14 residues. The germline V gene has CDR1 LGHDT and CDR2 YNNKEL (reference sequence). CDR3 sequence reads: CASTLLRGNTEAFF. The DNA of the CDR3 is TGTGCCAGCACCCTCCTACGGGGGAACACTGAAGCTTTCTTT.

The gene calls are TRBV12-3 or TRBV12-4 and TRBJ1-1, with TRBD1 as a possible D gene (5 bases). This CDR3 has 13 amino acids. The V end lost 3 bases, the J end lost 1 base, and 6 bases lay between the germline ends. This CDR3 reads CASSLQGNTEAFF. The CDR3 region has the DNA TGTGCCAGCAGTTTGCAGGGGAACACTGAAGCTTTCTTT.

The chain uses TRBV4-1 and TRBJ2-3; 12 bases map to TRBD2. Germline V gene data show CDR1 as MGHRA and CDR2 as YSYEKL. The CDR3 contains 16 residues. V lost 5 bases, J lost 2 bases, and 5 bases stayed unmatched. The DNA of the CDR3 is TGCGCCAGCAGCTCCAGACTAGCGGGGGACACAGATACGCAGTATTTT. Its protein product is CASSSRLAGDTDTQYF.

The chain uses TRBV19 and TRBJ1-2; no definite D call. This CDR3 is 13 amino acids long. V lost 6 bases to trimming and J lost 8 bases, with 16 bases between them. CDR1 is LNHDA, CDR2 SQIVND, per germline (reference sequence). CDR3 sequence: CASSLPGRGGYTF. The CDR3 DNA sequence: TGTGCCAGTAGCCTCCCGGGCCGGGGAGGCTACACCTTC.

In this sample, this clone turned up once. This chain links TRBV27 with TRBJ1-1, with TRBD1 identical over 10 bases. This CDR3 has 14 residues. V shed 5 bases and J 6 bases; nucleotides not matched to a gene: 6. Germline CDR1 MNHEY, CDR2 SMNVEV (reference sequence). CDR3 sequence: CASSRQGALAEAFF. CDR3 sequence (DNA): TGTGCCAGCAGTAGACAGGGGGCTTTGGCTGAAGCTTTCTTT.

The V and J genes are TRBV6-2 or TRBV6-3 and TRBJ1-5, with 8 bases aligning to TRBD1. V was clipped by 1 base and J by 4 bases; unmatched bases: 0. This CDR3 is 14 amino acids long. CDR1 and CDR2 from the germline V gene are MNHEY and SVGEGT. CDR3 DNA sequence: TGTGCCAGCAGTTACTGGACAGGGAATCAGCCCCAGCATTTT. Protein product: CASSYWTGNQPQHF.

The V and J genes are TRBV27 and TRBJ1-4; D is ambiguous. V was pared by 3 bases and J by 8 bases, with 19 bases between. The CDR3 length is 16 residues. The germline gives CDR1 MNHEY, CDR2 SMNVEV (reference sequence). For the CDR3, the DNA is TGTGCCAGCAGTTTCCGAGGTGAGGGAGTGGGGGAAAAACTGTTTTTT. This sequence encodes CASSFRGEGVGEKLFF.

This clone was seen a few times. V usage is TRBV30 and J usage is TRBJ1-1; TRBD1 agrees at 10 bases. The CDR3 contains 15 residues. Looked up from germline, CDR1 is GTSNPN and CDR2 is SVGIG (reference sequence). V was clipped by 3 bases and J by 5 bases; unmatched bases: 9. CDR3 sequence reads: CAWSARQGAYTEAFF. CDR3 in DNA: TGTGCCTGGAGCGCTCGACAGGGGGCGTATACTGAAGCTTTCTTT.

Note on this clone: This sample includes further DNA sequences coding for the same CDR3. J is TRBJ1-4 and V is TRBV10-3, with D perhaps TRBD1 (6 bases). Trimming pared 3 bases from V and 5 bases from J, leaving 10 bases between. The CDR3 is 14 residues long. Per the germline V gene, CDR1 is ENHRY and CDR2 is SYGVKD. The DNA of the CDR3 is TGTGCCATCAGTGAATCCCAGGGGAATGAAAAACTGTTTTTT. Amino acids: CAISESQGNEKLFF.

V gene TRBV28 combines with J gene TRBJ2-1; 7 bases agree with TRBD2. Germline V gene data show CDR1 as MDHEN and CDR2 as SYDVKM. CDR3 size: 15 residues. Unmatched junction bases numbered 4, after V lost 3 bases and J lost 2 bases. CDR3 DNA: TGTGCCAGCAGTTTCCAGGGAGGGACCTACAATGAGCAGTTCTTC. Translated, it gives CASSFQGGTYNEQFF.

This clone was detected once. The CDR3: CASSLPQGHGYTF. The CDR3 DNA reads TGTGCCAGCAGTTTACCCCAGGGCCATGGCTACACCTTC. The rearrangement links TRBV28 to TRBJ1-2, with D perhaps matching TRBD1 (5 bases). There are 13 residues in the CDR3. The V end lost 2 bases, the J end lost 6 bases, and 10 bases lay between the germline ends. Germline V gene data show CDR1 as MDHEN and CDR2 as SYDVKM.

The chain carries TRBV11-2 and TRBJ2-2; the D gene is possibly TRBD2 (5 bases). The V end lost 5 bases, the J end lost 6 bases, and 16 bases lay between the germline ends. From germline, CDR1 is SGHAT and CDR2 FQNNGV. This CDR3 contains 15 residues. CDR3: CASSPRGSLAGELFF. DNA of the CDR3: TGTGCCAGCAGCCCCCGGGGTAGTCTAGCCGGGGAGCTGTTTTTT.

The J gene is TRBJ1-4, the V gene TRBV5-5, with 7 bases fitting TRBD1. Germline V gives CDR1 SGHKS, CDR2 YYEKEE (reference sequence). V lost 1 base, J lost 0 bases, and 3 bases stayed unmatched. This CDR3 has 16 amino acids. The CDR3 here is CASSLRQGATNEKLFF. The CDR3 DNA is TGTGCCAGCAGCTTGAGACAGGGAGCAACTAATGAAAAACTGTTTTTT.

This chain uses TRBV15 with TRBJ2-7; 7 bases fit TRBD2. Per germline, CDR1 LNHNV and CDR2 YYDKDF (reference sequence). The junction had 11 bases not matched to a gene; V was cut back by 1 base and J by 8 bases. The CDR3 length is 15 residues. CDR3 protein: CATSRGVVGGRKQYF. The CDR3 bases are TGTGCCACCAGCAGAGGGGTTGTTGGCGGGAGAAAGCAGTACTTC. The entire variable domain, with the rest obtained from reference TRBV15 and TRBJ2-7, is as follows: DAMVIQNPRYQVTQFGKPVTLSCSQTLNHNVMYWYQQKSSQAPKLLFHYYDKDFNNEADTPDNFQSRRPNTSFCFLDIRSPGLGDTAMYLCATSRGVVGGRKQYFGPGTRLTVT.